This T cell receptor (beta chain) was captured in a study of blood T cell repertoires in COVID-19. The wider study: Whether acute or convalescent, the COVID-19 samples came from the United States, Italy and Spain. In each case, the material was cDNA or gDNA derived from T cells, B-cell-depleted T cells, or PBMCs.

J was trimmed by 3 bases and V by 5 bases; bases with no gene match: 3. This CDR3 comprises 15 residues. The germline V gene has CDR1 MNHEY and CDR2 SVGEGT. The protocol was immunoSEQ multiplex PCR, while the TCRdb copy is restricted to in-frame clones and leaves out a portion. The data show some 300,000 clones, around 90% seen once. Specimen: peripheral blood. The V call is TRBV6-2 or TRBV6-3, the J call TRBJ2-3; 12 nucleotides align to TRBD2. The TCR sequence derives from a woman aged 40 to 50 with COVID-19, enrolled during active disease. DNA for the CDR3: TGTGCCAGCAGTCTGACTAGCGGGGGTACAGATACGCAGTATTTT. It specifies CASSLTSGGTDTQYF.